This T cell receptor beta chain is drawn from a study of OX40 agonist ivuxolimab in advanced cancers. Trimming stripped 4 bases from V and 6 bases from J, with 16 bases between. Germline CDR1 reads SEHNR; CDR2 reads FQNEAQ (reference sequence). This CDR3 contains 15 residues. The repertoire was sequenced with immunoSEQ multiplex PCR; TCRdb's copy has only in-frame clones and lacks some. The sample includes around 18,000 clones, around 86% of them seen just once. In its sample, this clone ranks as medium-sized. The gene calls are TRBV7-9 and TRBJ1-5; the D gene is possibly TRBD1 (5 bases). The sequence was collected from an adult with an advanced solid tumor such as melanoma, head and neck, liver or kidney cancer. This sample comprised CD4+ or CD8+ T cells sorted from blood, obtained in a trial of the OX40 agonist ivuxolimab. This chain's CDR3 is CASSSTASPGQPQHF. The CDR3 coding sequence is TGTGCCAGCAGCTCGACAGCTTCACCGGGTCAGCCCCAGCATTTT.